This is a list of T cell receptor beta chains from one sample in a study of patients and donors after allogeneic stem cell transplantation. TCRdb called the RT-PCR reads again in MiXCR, with one record for every CDR3 protein. The table has approximately 200,000 distinct CDR3 sequences, roughly two fifths seen once. The sample comprised blood, either unsorted or a sorted T cell fraction (not recorded which). The receptors stem from a human donor who was either an allogeneic HSCT recipient or a stem cell or donor lymphocyte infusion donor (not recorded which). It is not recorded whose cells these are; they may come from a transplant donor. The CDR3 runs from the conserved cysteine through the conserved F or W. Fields, in order: J gene, V gene, CDR3 length, clone size, D gene, CDR3 DNA, CDR3 protein. A D gene is named only where the DNA matches it firmly. Not all rows give a size; the values are once, few, many and, for expanded clones, a class.

TRBJ2-1 TRBV30 17 . TRBD2 TGTGCCTGGAGTAAGGGGACTAGCGGGACCACCTACAATGAGCAGTTCTTC CAWSKGTSGTTYNEQFF
TRBJ2-2 TRBV6-2/TRBV6-3 15 . . TGTGCCAGCTTTCACCACAGGGTTGAGACCGGGGAGCTGTTTTTT CASFHHRVETGELFF
TRBJ1-6 TRBV5-1 13 . . TGCGCCAGCAGCTTGGATTGGAATTCACCCCTCCACTTT CASSLDWNSPLHF
TRBJ2-7 TRBV20-1 14 once TRBD2 TGCAGTGCTAGAGAGGTGGGAGGGCGCTACGAGCAGTACTTC CSAREVGGRYEQYF
TRBJ2-7 TRBV20-1 15 once TRBD2 TGCAGTGCTGAGCCCCCCACTAGCGGGAGCGGTGAGCAGTACTTC CSAEPPTSGSGEQYF
TRBJ2-4 TRBV2 17 . TRBD1 TGTGCCAGCAGTGCGACTTGGACAGGGGCGGGGAATAGTATTCAGTACTTC CASSATWTGAGNSIQYF
TRBJ1-1 TRBV14 12 once . TGTGCCAGCAGCCACTGGTACACTGAAGCTTTCTTT CASSHWYTEAFF
TRBJ2-2 TRBV5-1 17 . . TGCGCCAGCAGCTTGGAAGGTCCGGGACTTAACACCGGGGAGCTGTTTTTT CASSLEGPGLNTGELFF
TRBJ1-5 TRBV27 14 few . TGTGCCAGCAGTTTTAAAGGGCTGTATCAGCCCCAGCATTTT CASSFKGLYQPQHF
TRBJ2-1 TRBV9 13 . . TGTGCCAGCAGCGGGCGGGGTTTCAATGAGCAGTTCTTC CASSGRGFNEQFF
TRBJ2-1 TRBV6-5 15 . TRBD2 TGTGCCAGCCACCCTGGGACTAGCGGTAGAAATGAGCAGTTCTTC CASHPGTSGRNEQFF
TRBJ2-3 TRBV6-6 15 few . TGTGCCAGCAGTTACTTGGAGCGTCGCACAGATACGCAGTATTTT CASSYLERRTDTQYF
TRBJ2-1 TRBV11-2 17 . TRBD1 TGTGCCAGCAGCTTAGTTCTCCTTTGGGACAGTTACAATGAGCAGTTCTTC CASSLVLLWDSYNEQFF
TRBJ1-1 TRBV3-1 13 few . TGTGCCAGTCAGACGGGATTCAACACTGAAGCTTTCTTT CASQTGFNTEAFF
TRBJ2-7 TRBV6-5 16 once . TGTGCCAGCAGTCCACGGACGTTGGAAAGCTCCTACGAGCAGTACTTC CASSPRTLESSYEQYF
TRBJ2-1 TRBV12-3/TRBV12-4 15 few TRBD2 TGTGCCAGCAGTTGGACTAGCGGTATAGGCAATGAGCAGTTCTTC CASSWTSGIGNEQFF
TRBJ1-5 TRBV12-3/TRBV12-4 17 . . TGTGCCAGCAGTACCCCCGGGAGGGGAACCTACAATCAGCCCCAGCATTTT CASSTPGRGTYNQPQHF
TRBJ1-1 TRBV18 15 few . TGTGCCAGCTCACCTTTCCCCACAGCGAACACTGAAGCTTTCTTT CASSPFPTANTEAFF